Listed here are 18 T cell receptor beta chains from one sample, sequenced in a study of glioma-infiltrating T cells. Amplification of TCR alpha and beta CDR3 regions from RNA used iRepertoire nested multiplex PCR. TCRdb recomputed calls from the multiplex PCR reads with MiXCR, one row per CDR3 protein. The data contain approximately 120,000 distinct CDR3 sequences, less than 30% of them singletons. Sequencing was done on a sample of glioma tissue, nonneoplastic brain tissue, or PBMCs (not recorded which). All receptors derive from a human donor with low-grade glioma or glioblastoma, undergoing nonglioma brain surgery, or in good health (not recorded which).

The chain couples TRBV4-1 to TRBJ1-4; the D is unclear. CDR3 length: 11 amino acids. Germline V CDR1 and CDR2: MGHRA, YSYEKL. With 3 bases removed from V and 10 bases from J, the gap between germline ends came to 6 bases. This chain's CDR3 is CASSQNGKLFF. CDR3 bases: TGCGCCAGCAGCCAGAACGGAAAACTGTTTTTT.

The rearrangement uses TRBV29-1 and TRBJ2-1; 7 nucleotides agree with TRBD2. This CDR3 region has 15 residues. Germline-derived CDR1 and CDR2 are SQVTM and ANQGSEA. V was clipped by 7 bases and J by 0 bases; unmatched bases: 9. The CDR3 nucleotides read TGCAGCGCCCTGGGGGGGTTCAGCTCCTACAATGAGCAGTTCTTC. Translation gives CSALGGFSSYNEQFF.

As for this clonotype: A much larger clone sits a single nucleotide away, making a read error possible. V usage is TRBV10-1 and J usage is TRBJ2-1, with TRBD2 identical over 7 bases. Germline CDR1 WNHNN, CDR2 SYGVQD (reference sequence). This CDR3 comprises 14 residues. The trim removed 9 bases at V and 11 bases at J, leaving 16 bases unmatched. The CDR3 DNA is TGCGCCAGTCAACCGACTAGCCGATCGGATAAGCAGTTCTTC. Encoded protein: CASQPTSRSDKQFF.

Notes on this clonotype: A much more abundant neighbour one base away suggests this may be a read error. The chain couples TRBV2 to TRBJ1-2; tentatively, D is TRBD1 (5 bases). The V end was cut by 6 bases, the J end by 6 bases, with 17 bases between. Looked up from germline, CDR1 is SNHLY and CDR2 is FYNNEI. The CDR3 contains 14 residues. CDR3 in amino acids: CASRGGTGDNGYTF. DNA for the CDR3: TGTGCCAGCAGGGGGGGGACGGGGGATAATGGCTACACCTTC.

A few counts support this clonotype. V and J are TRBV12-3 or TRBV12-4 and TRBJ2-2; D gene uncertain. V was shortened by 9 bases and J by 4 bases, with 12 bases between the two germline ends. This CDR3 is 13 amino acids long. CDR3 bases: TGTGCCAGTCAACGGACGTCCACCGGGGAGCTGTTTTTT. Its translation is CASQRTSTGELFF.

This clonotype was recorded many times. This chain uses TRBV18 with TRBJ1-5; TRBD1 matches 9 bases. Germline loops: CDR1 KGHSH, CDR2 LQKENI. The CDR3 loop spans 15 amino acids. Losses at the gene ends were 3 bases for V and 9 bases for J; bases not matched to a gene: 9. This chain's CDR3 is CASSPPGTGRAPQHF. The CDR3 bases are TGTGCCAGCTCACCGCCCGGGACAGGGCGGGCGCCCCAGCATTTT.

CDR3 nucleotides: TGCAGCGTTGAGCGGGGGGCGCAGGATACGCAGTATTTT. This gives the protein CSVERGAQDTQYF. V is TRBV29-1 and J is TRBJ2-3, with 8 positions matching TRBD2. Germline values: CDR1 SQVTM, CDR2 ANQGSEA. The CDR3 sequence is 13 residues long. With 3 bases clipped from V and 6 bases from J, the junction kept 5 bases outside the gene matches.

This clonotype was observed at least ten times. This chain connects TRBV6-2 or TRBV6-3 to TRBJ2-3; D call uncertain. This CDR3 has 12 amino acids. Trimming took 8 bases from V and 5 from J, leaving 11 bases between them. CDR1 and CDR2 (germline): MNHEY, SVGEGT. The CDR3 region has the DNA TGTGCCAGCCTCGGCCTGTTAGATACGCAGTATTTT. It codes for CASLGLLDTQYF.

With regard to this clonotype: With a much larger clone just one base away, this may be a read error. The chain carries TRBV19 and TRBJ2-5; TRBD2 aligns across 7 bases. Germline V gene sequence: CDR1 LNHDA, CDR2 SQIVND (reference sequence). Losses at the gene ends were 10 bases for V and 4 bases for J; bases not matched to a gene: 9. The CDR3 runs to 13 residues. CDR3 amino acids: CAIATSLAETQYF. Written as DNA, the CDR3 is TGTGCCATCGCGACTAGCCTAGCAGAGACCCAGTACTTC.

This clonotype was counted at least ten times. The CDR3 DNA follows: TGTGCCAGCAGCTTAGTCCCGAGCTCCTACAATGAGCAGTTCTTC. This sequence encodes CASSLVPSSYNEQFF. The chain employs TRBV7-2 and TRBJ2-1, with unresolved D. Per the germline V gene, CDR1 is SGHTA and CDR2 is FQGNSA. This CDR3 region has 15 residues. Deletions cut 1 base from V and 0 bases from J, with 7 bases between.

This chain connects TRBV6-2 or TRBV6-3 to TRBJ2-1; D possibly uses TRBD1 or TRBD2 (5 bases each). V gave up 4 bases and J gave up 8 bases, with 24 bases separating them. Germline V CDR1 and CDR2: MNHEY, SVGEGT. CDR3 length: 17 residues. CDR3 DNA: TGTGCCAGCAGTTCCCCAAAGATCCAGGGACGGTCCTATGAGCAGTTCTTC. The encoded protein is CASSSPKIQGRSYEQFF.

Ten or more counts support this clonotype. V is TRBV27 and J is TRBJ2-2, with unresolved D. The germline V and J ends were trimmed by 8 bases and 4 bases, with 8 bases remaining between them. CDR3 length: 12 amino acids. The germline V gene encodes CDR1 MNHEY and CDR2 SMNVEV (reference sequence). The CDR3 loop is CASRRSTGELFF. In DNA, the CDR3 is TGTGCCAGCCGACGGAGCACCGGGGAGCTGTTTTTT.

For this clonotype: Possible read error: a much larger clone is one base away. The chain joins TRBV12-3 or TRBV12-4 to TRBJ2-5, with D tentatively TRBD1 (6 bases). The CDR3 runs 15 residues. V was clipped by 4 bases and J by 1 base, with 13 bases between them. The CDR3 DNA follows: TGTGCCAGCAGTTCGCCTACAGGGTGCCAAGAGACCCAGTACTTC. Translating it yields CASSSPTGCQETQYF.

In its sample, this clonotype was seen many times. The CDR3 reads CASSLWGAGSSYNEQFF. The DNA of the CDR3 is TGTGCCAGCAGTTTATGGGGAGCGGGATCCTCCTACAATGAGCAGTTCTTC. The gene calls are TRBV28 and TRBJ2-1, with 7 bases fitting TRBD2. V gave up 0 bases and J gave up 0 bases; unmatched junction bases: 5. The CDR3 loop spans 17 amino acids. Germline V gene data show CDR1 as MDHEN and CDR2 as SYDVKM.

The sample holds many counts of this clonotype. In DNA form, the CDR3 reads TGTGCCAGCAGTTTTACGGACAGGGGAATCTCCTACGAGCAGTACTTC. Its protein is CASSFTDRGISYEQYF. This chain joins TRBV6-2 or TRBV6-3 and TRBJ2-7; the match to TRBD1 covers 9 bases. Germline CDR1 and CDR2: MNHEY and SVGEGT. V shed 4 bases, J shed 0 bases, and the junction held 7 bases outside the gene matches. The CDR3 extends over 16 amino acids.

A word on this clonotype: A single base separates this from a much larger clone, so it may be a read error. This chain uses TRBV6-1 with TRBJ1-6; D possibly corresponds to TRBD1 (6 bases). Trimming stripped 9 bases from V and 5 bases from J, with 14 bases between. The germline gives CDR1 MNHNS, CDR2 SASEGT. There are 14 residues in the CDR3. This CDR3 reads CARKGGQHNSPLHF. The CDR3 DNA follows: TGTGCCAGAAAAGGGGGGCAGCATAATTCACCCCTCCACTTT.

Worth noting for this clonotype: A read error may explain this, as a much larger clone is one base away. The chain carries TRBV4-1 and TRBJ1-1; D call uncertain. CDR3 length: 14 residues. Trimming removed 0 bases from V and 5 bases from J, with 10 bases in between. Germline V lookup: CDR1 MGHRA, CDR2 YSYEKL. The CDR3 DNA reads TGCGCCAGCAGCCAAGATCGGGTTAAAACTGAAGCTTTCTTT. Amino acids: CASSQDRVKTEAFF.

Points on this clonotype: Likely a read error: the CDR3 ends without its conserved phenylalanine or tryptophan. The DNA is left out, because the CDR3 cannot be placed on it with certainty; the CDR3 is given as TCRdb lists it. This rearrangement joins TRBV6-1 to TRBJ1-1; the table names TRBD1, a call not compared with the DNA. The CDR3 length is 12 residues, termini included. CDR1 and CDR2 from the germline V gene are MNHNS and SASEGT. This chain's CDR3 is CASRRTLTEAFG.